Below are 8 T cell receptor beta chains sequenced from a single sample in a study of naive and memory T cell subsets. Study conclusions and caveats: Possibly reflecting memory cells re-expressing CD45RA, a few larger clonotypes occurred in naive repertoires, especially CD8.

These receptors have no known antigen. The beta constant-region primer was an equimolar mix of two oligonucleotides covering TRBC1 and TRBC2. Nested alpha and beta constant-region primers with the SP2 primer drove four PCR rounds on ligated cDNA. TCRdb itself ran the UMI-ligation and nested PCR reads through MiXCR, one entry per CDR3 protein. The sample has more than 120,000 distinct CDR3 sequences; about a fifth are singletons. Material: naive CD8+ T cells from blood. These receptors were collected from a human donor in good health.

This clonotype has a count of ten or more. The chain uses TRBV4-3 and TRBJ2-1; 9 bases line up with TRBD1. After removal of 4 bases from V and 6 bases from J, the junction contained 16 bases not matched to a gene. Germline-derived CDR1 and CDR2 are LGHNA and YSLEER. The CDR3 is 18 residues long. The CDR3 region has the DNA TGCGCCAGCAGCCTCCTTCACCCAGGGACAGGGAATTCCAATGAGCAGTTCTTC. It codes for CASSLLHPGTGNSNEQFF.

The CDR3 coding sequence is TGCGCCAGCAGCCAAGAGCCGGCCGAAGTTTTCAACTATGGCTACACCTTC. This translates into CASSQEPAEVFNYGYTF. V and J are TRBV4-1 and TRBJ1-2; no firm D call. Germline V gene lookup returns CDR1 MGHRA and CDR2 YSYEKL. The CDR3 consists of 17 residues. V lost 0 bases and J 2 bases, leaving 16 bases between the germline ends.

The chain has TRBV7-3 and TRBJ2-3, with TRBD2 matching over 8 bases. There are 14 residues in the CDR3. V trimming: 8 bases; J trimming: 0 bases; junction bases outside the gene matches: 4. Germline CDR1 SGHTA, CDR2 FQGTGA. This CDR3 is CASSASGSTDTQYF. The CDR3, as DNA: TGTGCCAGCTCAGCTAGCGGGAGCACAGATACGCAGTATTTT.

This clonotype was detected only a few times. V gene TRBV29-1 combines with J gene TRBJ2-5; D is unclear. The V gene's germline CDR1 is SQVTM and CDR2 ANQGSEA. This CDR3 comprises 12 residues. With 6 bases removed from V and 5 bases from J, the gap between germline ends came to 13 bases. The CDR3 DNA sequence: TGCAGCGTCGAAATGATTCTGGAGACCCAGTACTTC. It encodes CSVEMILETQYF.

The V call is TRBV18, the J call TRBJ2-7; D is undetermined. The CDR3 runs 15 residues. Germline loops: CDR1 KGHSH, CDR2 LQKENI. Trimming removed 4 bases at V and 2 bases at J, with 15 bases between. The chain's CDR3 is CASSLLVQIPYEQYF. DNA for the CDR3: TGTGCCAGCTCACTACTGGTACAGATTCCCTACGAGCAGTACTTC. Full variable domain (rest looked up from reference TRBV18 and TRBJ2-7): NAGVMQNPRHLVRRRGQEARLRCSPMKGHSHVYWYRQLPEEGLKFMVYLQKENIIDESGMPKERFSAEFPKEGPSILRIQQVVRGDSAAYFCASSLLVQIPYEQYFGPGTRLTVT.

This clonotype was detected only a few times. The genes are TRBV5-1 and TRBJ2-7; D possibly corresponds to TRBD2 (6 bases). Germline loops: CDR1 SGHRS, CDR2 YFSETQ. The CDR3 covers 15 residues. Trimming left V 0 bases short and J 2 bases short, with 12 bases between. The CDR3 sequence is CASSLEDRGAYEQYF. The CDR3 DNA is TGCGCCAGCAGCTTGGAGGACCGCGGGGCCTACGAGCAGTACTTC.

This sequence joins TRBV12-3 or TRBV12-4 and TRBJ2-1, with 9 bases aligning to TRBD1. This CDR3 spans 16 amino acids. The trim removed 6 bases at V and 4 bases at J, leaving 10 bases unmatched. In nucleotides, the CDR3 is TGTGCCAGCAGCCCCCCGGGACAGGGCTCTTACAATGAGCAGTTCTTC. Translation gives CASSPPGQGSYNEQFF.

This clonotype has a handful of counts. The chain joins TRBV7-9 to TRBJ1-1; D is ambiguous. Germline V gene data show CDR1 as SEHNR and CDR2 as FQNEAQ (reference sequence). This CDR3 has 14 amino acids. Trimming stripped 1 base from V and 6 bases from J, with 12 bases between. In nucleotides, the CDR3 is TGTGCCAGCAGCTTAGATTGGGAATGGGCTGAAGCTTTCTTT. This codes for CASSLDWEWAEAFF.